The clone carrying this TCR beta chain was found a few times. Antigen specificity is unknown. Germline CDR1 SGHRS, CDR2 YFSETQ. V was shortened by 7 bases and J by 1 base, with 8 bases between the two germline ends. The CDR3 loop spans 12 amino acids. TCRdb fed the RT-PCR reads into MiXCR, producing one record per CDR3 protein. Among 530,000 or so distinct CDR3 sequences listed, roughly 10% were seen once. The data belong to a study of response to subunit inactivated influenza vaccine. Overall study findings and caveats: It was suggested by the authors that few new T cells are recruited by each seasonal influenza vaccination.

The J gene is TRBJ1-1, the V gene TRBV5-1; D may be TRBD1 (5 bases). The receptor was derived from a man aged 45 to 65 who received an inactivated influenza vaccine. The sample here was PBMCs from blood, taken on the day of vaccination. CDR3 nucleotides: TGCGCCAGCGGGGGGTCGAACACTGAAGCTTTCTTT. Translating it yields CASGGSNTEAFF. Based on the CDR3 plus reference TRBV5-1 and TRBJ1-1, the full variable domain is KAGVTQTPRYLIKTRGQQVTLSCSPISGHRSVSWYQQTPGQGLQFLFEYFSETQRNKGNFPGRFSGRQFSNSRSEMNVSTLELGDSALYLCASGGSNTEAFFGQGTRLTVV.